This is a list of T cell receptor beta chains from one sample in a study of cytomegalovirus exposure and HLA in healthy donors. The table came from immunoSEQ multiplex PCR; TCRdb's copy has only in-frame clones and leaves some out. This table holds 33,000 or so clones, less than 85% found once. Sequencing was done on a sample of PBMCs. The receptors shown here come from a woman under 40 in good health and CMV-seropositive. Each CDR3 is given with its conserved first and last residue. A D gene is named only where the DNA matches it firmly. The size of a clone is reported for some rows only, either as once, few or many, or as a class for expanded clones.

cdr3_nt cdr3_aa v_call clone_size d_call j_call
TGTGCCAGCAGTTACCGACTAGCGGGTAACGCCGATACGCAGTATTTT CASSYRLAGNADTQYF TRBV6-5 NA TRBD2 TRBJ2-3
TGTGCCATCAGTGAACGGGATGTAAGGTCACCCCTCCACTTT CAISERDVRSPLHF TRBV10-3 few NA TRBJ1-6
TGTGCCTGGAGCGAAATGAGGGGGTCGAGTCAGCCCCAGCATTTT CAWSEMRGSSQPQHF TRBV30 NA NA TRBJ1-5
TGTGCCAGCAGCCAAGATCCAGCCGGACAAGCGGGGGGCAATGAGCAGTTCTTC CASSQDPAGQAGGNEQFF TRBV4-2 NA TRBD2 TRBJ2-1
TGTGCCAGCAGTGAACAGGGGACCGGGGAGCTGTTTTTT CASSEQGTGELFF TRBV6-4 NA TRBD1 TRBJ2-2
TGTGCCAGTAGACCGTACCGGGACAGGGGCAACACCATATATTTT CASRPYRDRGNTIYF TRBV19 NA TRBD1 TRBJ1-3
TGTGCCACCCAAAGACAGGTGTACACGCAGTATTTT CATQRQVYTQYF TRBV28 NA NA TRBJ2-3
TGTGCCAGTGGACAGGGGGCTTACGAGCAGTACTTC CASGQGAYEQYF TRBV19 NA TRBD1 TRBJ2-7
TGTGCCAGCAGCCAAGAAAGTGGACAGGGAGGATCACCCCTCCACTTT CASSQESGQGGSPLHF TRBV4-2 NA TRBD1 TRBJ1-6
TGCGCCAGCAGCCCCGGACTAGCGGGAGTCCGCTTATCAGATACGCAGTATTTT CASSPGLAGVRLSDTQYF TRBV5-1 NA TRBD2 TRBJ2-3
TGTGCCAGCAGCCGAGCGGGGGGGAAGGACATTCGGTACTTC CASSRAGGKDIRYF TRBV5-4 NA TRBD2 TRBJ2-4
TGTGCCAGCAGCCCGAGGACATTGAACACTGAAGCTTTCTTT CASSPRTLNTEAFF TRBV9 NA NA TRBJ1-1
TGTGCCAGCAGCCCCTACAGTGGTGAGCAGTTCTTC CASSPYSGEQFF TRBV9 NA NA TRBJ2-1
TGTGCCAGCAGCTTGACAGGGACCACAGATACGCAGTATTTT CASSLTGTTDTQYF TRBV7-6 NA TRBD1 TRBJ2-3
TGTGCCAGCAGCTTGGGAGGGGGTTCCCAAGAGACCCAGTACTTC CASSLGGGSQETQYF TRBV5-4 once NA TRBJ2-5
TGTGCCAGCAGGCGGGGCTACGAGCAGTACTTC CASRRGYEQYF TRBV2 NA NA TRBJ2-7
TGTGCCAGCTCCCCTGGGAGGAGCACAGATACGCAGTATTTT CASSPGRSTDTQYF TRBV18 NA NA TRBJ2-3
TGTGCCTGGAGTGTACGGTACTCTGGAAACACCATATATTTT CAWSVRYSGNTIYF TRBV30 few NA TRBJ1-3
TGTGCCAGCAGCTTAGAGGGACTAGCGGACTACAATGAGCAGTTCTTC CASSLEGLADYNEQFF TRBV7-6 NA TRBD2 TRBJ2-1
TGTGCCAGCATCAGACAGGGTGGAAACACCATATATTTT CASIRQGGNTIYF TRBV7-9 NA TRBD1 TRBJ1-3
TGTGCCAGTAGCCCTGACAGGAACACCGGGGAGCTGTTTTTT CASSPDRNTGELFF TRBV19 NA NA TRBJ2-2
TGTGCCAGCAGCTTAGTGAGGACTGAAGCTTTCTTT CASSLVRTEAFF TRBV7-8 NA NA TRBJ1-1
TGTGCCAGCAGTTGGCAGGATAGCACAGATACGCAGTATTTT CASSWQDSTDTQYF TRBV28 NA NA TRBJ2-3
TGTGCCAGTAGCACCGGGGGGGCGCCTAACTATGGCTACACCTTC CASSTGGAPNYGYTF TRBV19 NA NA TRBJ1-2
TGTGCCAGCAGCTTTTGGACAGCGACAAACAATCAGCCCCAGCATTTT CASSFWTATNNQPQHF TRBV7-8 NA NA TRBJ1-5
TGTGCCAGCAGCCTACAGGGGAGAGTAGATGGCTACACCTTC CASSLQGRVDGYTF TRBV6-5 NA TRBD1 TRBJ1-2
TGTGCCAGCAGCTTAGGATACAGCGGGGGTTCCAATGAGCAGTTCTTC CASSLGYSGGSNEQFF TRBV11-2 NA TRBD2 TRBJ2-1